This T cell receptor (beta chain) was recovered during a study of shared clonotypes between healthy human individuals. This CDR3 comprises 15 residues. Per the germline V gene, CDR1 is SGHNT and CDR2 is YYREEE (reference sequence). With 4 bases clipped from V and 7 bases from J, the junction kept 10 bases outside the gene matches. Some clones are missing from TCRdb's copy, which holds only in-frame ones; the method was immunoSEQ multiplex PCR. The table has over a million clones, roughly 98% seen once; the top ten hold about 0.45%. Material: naive CD4+ T cells sorted from blood. Subset indicated: CD45RA+ positively selected. The TCR originated in a man aged 30 to 39 in good health. This rearrangement joins TRBV5-4 to TRBJ2-1, with 8 bases lining up with TRBD1. The CDR3 region has the DNA TGTGCCAGCAGCGATCGGGACAGGATGGGTAATGAGCAGTTCTTC. It is translated as CASSDRDRMGNEQFF. Looking up the rest from reference TRBV5-4 and TRBJ2-1 gives the full variable domain: ETGVTQSPTHLIKTRGQQVTLRCSSQSGHNTVSWYQQALGQGPQFIFQYYREEENGRGNFPPRFSGLQFPNYSSELNVNALELDDSALYLCASSDRDRMGNEQFFGPGTRLTVL.